A single sample gave rise to the 32 T cell receptor beta chains below, sequenced in a study of T cell repertoires in cytomegalovirus infection. In TCRdb, the reads were re-called with MiXCR into one record per CDR3 protein. Altogether around 740,000 distinct CDR3 sequences are present, 35% to 45% being singletons, with the ten largest covering around 2.8%. The sequencing input was PBMCs. All receptors come from a human donor in good health (CMV status not recorded). Some clones in this sample may be carry-over from other donors' samples.

The chain couples TRBV11-2 to TRBJ2-7, with TRBD2 as a possible D gene (5 bases). With 5 bases removed from V and 3 bases from J, the gap between germline ends came to 11 bases. The CDR3 consists of 13 residues. Per the germline V gene, CDR1 is SGHAT and CDR2 is FQNNGV. As DNA, the CDR3 is TGTGCCAGCAGCGACGACTATTACTACGAGCAGTACTTC. It yields the protein CASSDDYYYEQYF.

This clonotype came up a few times. In DNA form, the CDR3 reads TGTGCCAGCCGAGAGACTAGCGATATTACCTACAATGAGCAGTTCTTC. This encodes CASRETSDITYNEQFF. This chain connects TRBV7-4 to TRBJ2-1; 8 bases map to TRBD2. Germline V gives CDR1 SGHVT, CDR2 SQSDAQ. The CDR3 covers 16 residues. The ends lost 8 bases at V and 2 bases at J; junction bases unmatched: 11.

V gene TRBV24-1 combines with J gene TRBJ2-1; tentative D call: TRBD1 (7 bases). With 0 bases removed from V and 6 bases from J, the gap between germline ends came to 11 bases. CDR3 length: 15 amino acids. Germline-derived CDR1 and CDR2 are KGHDR and SFDVKD. CDR3 bases: TGTGCCACCAGTGATTTGCAGGGGGGAACCAATGAGCAGTTCTTC. It translates to CATSDLQGGTNEQFF.

The chain joins TRBV5-1 to TRBJ2-1; D is tentatively TRBD1 or TRBD2 (5 bases each). The CDR3 is made up of 14 amino acids. Germline V gene sequence: CDR1 SGHRS, CDR2 YFSETQ. Trimming cost V 2 bases and J 7 bases, with 13 bases left between them. The CDR3 DNA is TGCGCCAGCAGCTTTGGTGGGACGGCGAATGAGCAGTTCTTC. Protein product: CASSFGGTANEQFF.

This rearrangement joins TRBV20-1 to TRBJ2-7; D remains unclear. This CDR3 has 11 amino acids. Germline lookup yields CDR1 DFQATT and CDR2 SNEGSKA (reference sequence). V was clipped by 7 bases and J by 3 bases, with 10 bases between them. This chain's CDR3 is CSGRLNYEQYF. DNA for the CDR3: TGCAGTGGAAGGCTGAACTACGAGCAGTACTTC.

This clonotype has a handful of counts. The chain carries TRBV6-1 and TRBJ2-1, with TRBD2 matching over 11 bases. This CDR3 has 16 residues. J gave up 7 bases and V 6 bases, and 11 bases lay outside the gene matches. CDR1 MNHNS and CDR2 SASEGT come from the germline V gene. The CDR3 DNA is TGTGCCAGCAGCCTACTAGCGGGGGACCTCCTTAATGAGCAGTTCTTC. Protein sequence: CASSLLAGDLLNEQFF.

The table lists this clonotype with many counts. The CDR3 coding sequence is TGTGCCAGCAGTGAAGCGCTCCCAATACGAGCTTTCTTT. Amino acid sequence: CASSEALPIRAFF. This rearrangement joins TRBV6-1 to TRBJ1-1; D remains unclear. The CDR3 is made up of 13 amino acids. CDR1 and CDR2 from the germline V gene are MNHNS and SASEGT. The V and J ends lost 0 bases and 10 bases respectively, with 12 bases between them.

V usage is TRBV19 and J usage is TRBJ1-2, with 9 nucleotides matching TRBD1. Germline lookup yields CDR1 LNHDA and CDR2 SQIVND (reference sequence). With V trimmed by 4 bases and J by 8 bases, 11 bases remained unmatched. The CDR3 contains 15 residues. DNA for the CDR3: TGTGCCAGTAGTAAACCGGGACAGGGAGTAAGAGGCTACACCTTC. Protein: CASSKPGQGVRGYTF.

This chain uses TRBV5-4 with TRBJ2-2; D unclear. Per germline, CDR1 SGHNT and CDR2 YYREEE (reference sequence). The CDR3 consists of 13 residues. V lost 3 bases and J lost 9, with 12 bases in between. For the CDR3, the DNA is TGTGCCAGCAGCTCTTCGATTCTCCGGGAGCTGTTTTTT. Residues: CASSSSILRELFF.

This clonotype was detected many times. V usage is TRBV7-2 and J usage is TRBJ2-5; D not certain. V lost 2 bases and J lost 4, with 17 bases in between. The germline V gene has CDR1 SGHTA and CDR2 FQGNSA. The CDR3 runs to 16 residues. CDR3 residues: CASSLSRSIVPETQYF. In nucleotides, the CDR3 is TGTGCCAGCAGCTTAAGCCGGTCAATTGTCCCAGAGACCCAGTACTTC.

The chain employs TRBV3-1 and TRBJ1-1; D is perhaps TRBD1 (5 bases). This CDR3 is built from 15 residues. Trimming left V 1 base short and J 0 bases short, with 9 bases between. CDR1 LGHDT and CDR2 YNNKEL come from the germline V gene (reference sequence). The CDR3 protein is CASSQGQLMNTEAFF. The CDR3 nucleotides are TGTGCCAGCAGCCAAGGACAGCTCATGAACACTGAAGCTTTCTTT.

This clonotype was found once. The conserved closing phenylalanine or tryptophan is absent in this CDR3, likely reflecting a read error. The J gene is TRBJ1-2, the V gene TRBV5-1; no reliable D call. V lost 1 base, J lost 2 bases, and 6 bases lay in between. This CDR3 has 13 amino acids. Germline V gene sequence: CDR1 SGHRS, CDR2 YFSETQ. The DNA of the CDR3 is TGCGCCAGCAGCTTGACAGCCAACTATGGCTACACCTTA. This translates into CASSLTANYGYTL.

The V call is TRBV6-6, the J call TRBJ2-6; possible D gene TRBD2, 6 bases. CDR3 length: 16 amino acids. V was cut by 7 bases and J by 0 bases, with 13 bases left in between. Germline V gene lookup returns CDR1 MNHNY and CDR2 SVGAGI (reference sequence). CDR3 protein: CASIRDGSSGANVLTF. For the CDR3, the DNA is TGTGCCAGCATCCGGGACGGGAGCTCTGGGGCCAACGTCCTGACTTTC.

This chain connects TRBV5-5 to TRBJ1-2; D not certain. V was shortened by 2 bases and J by 0 bases, with 11 bases between the two germline ends. From germline, CDR1 is SGHKS and CDR2 YYEKEE (reference sequence). The CDR3 contains 15 residues. The CDR3, as DNA: TGTGCCAGCAGCTTATTGGACGTTCCTAACTATGGCTACACCTTC. This codes for CASSLLDVPNYGYTF.

This rearrangement joins TRBV27 to TRBJ2-1; 9 bases fit TRBD1. Trimming cost V 5 bases and J 12 bases; bases outside gene matches: 20. Germline-derived CDR1 and CDR2 are MNHEY and SMNVEV (reference sequence). The CDR3 is 17 residues long. CDR3 bases: TGTGCCAGCAGTACCGGAGGAACAGGGGGCCCCCGGCTAGGGCAGTTCTTC. This encodes CASSTGGTGGPRLGQFF.

This chain's CDR3 is CASSLQPDRGAEAFF. The CDR3 nucleotides are TGTGCCAGCAGCTTACAGCCTGACAGGGGCGCTGAAGCTTTCTTT. The chain recombines TRBV7-2 with TRBJ1-1, with 8 bases identical to TRBD1. The junction had 8 bases not matched to a gene; V was cut back by 2 bases and J by 6 bases. The CDR3 contains 15 residues. Looked up from germline, CDR1 is SGHTA and CDR2 is FQGNSA.

This chain links TRBV20-1 with TRBJ2-5, with a tentative D call TRBD2 (5 bases). The V gene lost 6 bases and the J gene lost 1 base, with 9 bases spanning the gap. The CDR3 is made up of 12 amino acids. The germline V gene encodes CDR1 DFQATT and CDR2 SNEGSKA (reference sequence). The CDR3 reads CSARTFQETQYF. The CDR3 DNA follows: TGCAGTGCCAGGACTTTCCAAGAGACCCAGTACTTC.

The chain has TRBV10-3 and TRBJ2-1; no clear D. The V end was cut by 7 bases, the J end by 9 bases, with 13 bases between. The CDR3 contains 12 residues. Germline V CDR1 and CDR2: ENHRY, SYGVKD. The CDR3 sequence is CAINTEKTEQFF. DNA for the CDR3: TGTGCCATCAACACAGAGAAGACTGAGCAGTTCTTC.

This clonotype came up once. This rearrangement joins TRBV27 to TRBJ2-7; no reliable D call. The germline CDR1 and CDR2 sequences are MNHEY and SMNVEV (reference sequence). The V end lost 0 bases, the J end lost 1 base, and 10 bases lay between the germline ends. There are 15 residues in the CDR3. CDR3 sequence: CASSLSPARSYEQYF. In DNA form, the CDR3 reads TGTGCCAGCAGTTTATCACCGGCCAGATCCTACGAGCAGTACTTC.

This chain links TRBV11-2 with TRBJ2-7; TRBD1 matches at 12 bases. Germline-derived CDR1 and CDR2 are SGHAT and FQNNGV. CDR3 size: 15 residues. Trimming took 5 bases from V and 7 from J; bases not matched to a gene: 9. CDR3 loop: CASSMRDRGLREQYF. CDR3 DNA sequence: TGTGCCAGCAGCATGCGGGACAGGGGGCTGAGAGAGCAGTACTTC.

This clonotype has just a few counts. CDR3 sequence (DNA): TGTGCCATCAGTGAGTCGAGCGGTCGGGGTAATCAGCCCCAGCATTTT. Protein: CAISESSGRGNQPQHF. V is TRBV10-3 and J is TRBJ1-5; no firm D call. The length of the CDR3 is 16 residues. Looked up from germline, CDR1 is ENHRY and CDR2 is SYGVKD. The ends were cut back, 0 bases at V and 4 bases at J, with 13 bases in the middle.

This clonotype occurred once. The genes are TRBV27 and TRBJ2-3; TRBD2 aligns across 14 bases. Germline V gene data show CDR1 as MNHEY and CDR2 as SMNVEV (reference sequence). The CDR3 covers 16 residues. V shed 4 bases, J shed 10 bases, and the junction held 10 bases outside the gene matches. The CDR3 coding sequence is TGTGCCAGCAGTTACCTGACTAGCGGGGGGGTGGATCCGCAGTATTTT. Translation: CASSYLTSGGVDPQYF.

This clonotype was detected only a few times. The chain carries TRBV6-5 and TRBJ1-2; D possibly corresponds to TRBD1 (5 bases). Germline CDR1 and CDR2: MNHEY and SVGAGI. The V gene lost 2 bases and the J gene lost 8 bases, with 15 bases spanning the gap. CDR3 length equals 14 residues. The chain's CDR3 is CASSYDGTPAGYTF. The CDR3 DNA is TGTGCCAGCAGTTACGACGGGACTCCGGCGGGCTACACCTTC.

The rearrangement uses TRBV6-6 and TRBJ1-2; no firm D call. Trimming stripped 5 bases from V and 13 bases from J, with 8 bases between. Looked up from germline, CDR1 is MNHNY and CDR2 is SVGAGI (reference sequence). This CDR3 has 9 amino acids. The CDR3 loop reads CASSPRPTF. The CDR3 DNA is TGTGCCAGCAGTCCCAGACCCACCTTC.

The rearrangement uses TRBV28 and TRBJ2-4, with D perhaps matching TRBD1 (5 bases). This CDR3 has 11 residues. Between the trimmed V and J ends, which lost 6 bases and 5 bases, there was a span of 5 bases. Germline V lookup: CDR1 MDHEN, CDR2 SYDVKM. In nucleotides, the CDR3 is TGTGCCAGCAGGACAGAAAACATTCAGTACTTC. Translation: CASRTENIQYF. Full variable domain (rest looked up from reference TRBV28 and TRBJ2-4): DVKVTQSSRYLVKRTGEKVFLECVQDMDHENMFWYRQDPGLGLRLIYFSYDVKMKEKGDIPEGYSVSREKKERFSLILESASTNQTSMYLCASRTENIQYFGAGTRLSVL.

The V and J genes are TRBV2 and TRBJ1-2; 7 bases are a match to TRBD1. Trimming cost V 5 bases and J 4 bases; bases outside gene matches: 7. The V gene's germline CDR1 is SNHLY and CDR2 FYNNEI. The CDR3 sequence is 14 residues long. CDR3 nucleotides: TGTGCCAGCAGTCGGACAGGCCAAGTCTATGGCTACACCTTC. Its protein product is CASSRTGQVYGYTF.

The sample holds a few counts of this clonotype. The J gene is TRBJ1-1, the V gene TRBV6-4, with a possible D match to TRBD1 (5 bases). Trimming shortened V by 0 bases and J by 4 bases, and 12 bases separated the two germline ends. CDR1 is MRHNA and CDR2 is SNTAGT in the germline V gene. The CDR3 has 15 residues. CDR3 residues: CASSDSTGGGTEAFF. In nucleotides, the CDR3 is TGTGCCAGCAGTGACTCCACAGGCGGGGGCACTGAAGCTTTCTTT.

The J gene is TRBJ1-2, the V gene TRBV3-1; a weak D match, TRBD1 (5 bases). This CDR3 is 14 amino acids long. In germline, CDR1 is LGHDT, CDR2 YNNKEL (reference sequence). V was shortened by 1 base and J by 4 bases, with 10 bases between the two germline ends. The CDR3 nucleotides are TGTGCCAGCAGCCAAGTCGACAGACGCTATGGCTACACCTTC. Amino acids: CASSQVDRRYGYTF.

The chain recombines TRBV18 with TRBJ1-1; D is unclear. The germline gives CDR1 KGHSH, CDR2 LQKENI. This CDR3 spans 15 amino acids. V was pared by 0 bases and J by 0 bases, with 8 bases between. The CDR3 loop is CASSPPFSMNTEAFF. The CDR3 region has the DNA TGTGCCAGCTCACCACCGTTCAGTATGAACACTGAAGCTTTCTTT.

The chain carries TRBV5-6 and TRBJ2-2; D is undetermined. The V end lost 2 bases, the J end lost 1 base, and 12 bases lay between the germline ends. The CDR3 consists of 16 residues. Germline V gene lookup returns CDR1 SGHDT and CDR2 YYEEEE. The CDR3 nucleotides read TGTGCCAGCAGCTTTCTACTACTTCGGAACACCGGGGAGCTGTTTTTT. Translation gives CASSFLLLRNTGELFF.

This clonotype was seen a few times. V is TRBV12-3 or TRBV12-4 and J is TRBJ1-5, with a weak D call TRBD1 (6 bases). The CDR3 totals 14 residues. V was pared by 3 bases and J by 4 bases, with 10 bases between. The CDR3 DNA reads TGTGCCAGCAGTTTCGCCACAGGGAATCAGCCCCAGCATTTT. It codes for CASSFATGNQPQHF.

This clonotype appeared a few times. V and J are TRBV5-6 and TRBJ2-2; TRBD2 agrees at 7 bases. The CDR3 loop spans 16 amino acids. The junction had 6 bases not matched to a gene; V was cut back by 4 bases and J by 0 bases. CDR1 and CDR2 (germline): SGHDT, YYEEEE. This CDR3 is CASSPGLAANTGELFF. CDR3 coding DNA: TGTGCCAGCAGCCCCGGGCTAGCGGCGAACACCGGGGAGCTGTTTTTT.